One T cell receptor (beta chain) is described in this entry. Its antigen is not known. This entry belongs to a study of post-analysis software for immune sequencing data. Tagging with unique molecular identifiers was a feature of the TCR beta cDNA libraries. cDNA molecules numbering roughly 500,000 came from about 0.94 to 9.7 million T cells. TCRdb recomputed calls from the PCR reads with MiXCR, one row per CDR3 protein. This table has 650,000 to 900,000 distinct CDR3 sequences, 35% to 55% appearing once. Overall study findings and caveats: Four or five TRBV segments (TRBV5-6, TRBV5-1 and TRBV20-1 among them) occurred more frequently in patients than in controls. Clustering by F measure revealed strong co-clustering among samples prepared together in one batch. Controls' normalized Chao1 diversity significantly exceeded that of multiple sclerosis patients.

The V end was cut by 1 base, the J end by 3 bases, with 22 bases between. Germline-derived CDR1 and CDR2 are DFQATT and SNEGSKA (reference sequence). This CDR3 is built from 17 residues. The material sequenced was blood. V gene TRBV20-1 combines with J gene TRBJ2-7, with a tentative D call TRBD2 (6 bases). The origin of this receptor is a girl between 5 and 17 years old with multiple sclerosis. CDR3 sequence (DNA): TGCAGTGCTAGAGGAACCGGGGGACCCGAGGGTGTCTACGAGCAGTACTTC. Residues: CSARGTGGPEGVYEQYF.